This T cell receptor (beta chain) was obtained from a study of early T cells in non-severe SARS-CoV-2 infection. In the study overall: Bulk RNA from unsorted whole blood was sequenced; chains were unpaired.

TCRdb redid the calling of the 5' RACE reads with MiXCR, one entry per CDR3 protein. The sample lists tens of thousands of distinct CDR3 sequences; approximately 10% were seen once. Deletions cut 1 base from V and 5 bases from J, with 14 bases between. CDR1 SGHAT and CDR2 FQNNGV come from the germline V gene. This CDR3 spans 15 amino acids. There are a few counts of this clonotype. The material was whole blood, obtained at baseline. The chain uses TRBV11-2 and TRBJ2-5; maybe TRBD2 (7 bases). This clonotype was sampled from an adult who was a healthcare worker with PCR-confirmed SARS-CoV-2 infection or an uninfected control (not recorded which). CDR3 nucleotide sequence: TGTGCCAGCAGCTTAGCGGGGGGCATTTTGGAGACCCAGTACTTC. Its protein is CASSLAGGILETQYF.